This TCR beta chain derives from a study of tumor-infiltrating lymphocytes in primary liver carcinoma. Making TCR beta cDNA involved approximately 0.5 ug total RNA and a constant-region primer. Library construction for TCR beta comprised three nested multiplex PCR rounds performed with slightly modified ARM-PCR. TCRdb recomputed calls from the multiplex PCR reads with MiXCR, one row per CDR3 protein. Found here are around 47,000 distinct CDR3 sequences, approximately 70% of them singletons; the top ten hold roughly 19%. Co-extraction of RNA and DNA was performed on about 19-32 mg of unsorted bulk tissue. About this clonotype: The CDR3 end shows no conserved phenylalanine or tryptophan, and so a read error is likely.

The receptor's source is a middle-aged man with primary liver carcinoma and hepatitis B virus infection. The specimen sequenced was liver tumor tissue from sampling region 2. Subset of the sample: tumor region T2, inferior pole.

As DNA, the CDR3 is TGCGCCAGCGGCCCGGGGGCCCAAAACACTGAAGCTTTCTCT. Translation: CASGPGAQNTEAFS. V usage is TRBV10-2 and J usage is TRBJ1-1, with D maybe TRBD1 (6 bases). CDR1 and CDR2 from the germline V gene are WSHSY and SAAADI. The V and J ends lost 8 bases and 2 bases respectively, with 15 bases between them. The length of the CDR3 is 14 residues.